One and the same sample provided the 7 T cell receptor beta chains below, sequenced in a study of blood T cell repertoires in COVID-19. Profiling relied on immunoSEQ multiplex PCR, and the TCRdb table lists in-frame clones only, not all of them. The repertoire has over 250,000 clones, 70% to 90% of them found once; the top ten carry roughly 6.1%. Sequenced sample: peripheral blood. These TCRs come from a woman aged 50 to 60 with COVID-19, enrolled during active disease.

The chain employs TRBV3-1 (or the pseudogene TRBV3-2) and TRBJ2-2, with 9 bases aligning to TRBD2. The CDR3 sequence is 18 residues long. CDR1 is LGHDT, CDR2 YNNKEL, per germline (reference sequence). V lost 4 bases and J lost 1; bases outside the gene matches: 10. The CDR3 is CASSRINSGRMNTGELFF. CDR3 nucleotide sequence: TGTGCCAGCAGCCGAATAAATAGCGGGAGAATGAACACCGGGGAGCTGTTTTTT.

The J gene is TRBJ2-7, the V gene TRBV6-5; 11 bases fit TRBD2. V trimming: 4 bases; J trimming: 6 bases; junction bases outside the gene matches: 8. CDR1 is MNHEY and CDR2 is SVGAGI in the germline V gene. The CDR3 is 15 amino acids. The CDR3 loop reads CASSSLAGGLREQYF. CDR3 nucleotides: TGTGCCAGCAGTTCGCTAGCGGGGGGACTACGCGAGCAGTACTTC.

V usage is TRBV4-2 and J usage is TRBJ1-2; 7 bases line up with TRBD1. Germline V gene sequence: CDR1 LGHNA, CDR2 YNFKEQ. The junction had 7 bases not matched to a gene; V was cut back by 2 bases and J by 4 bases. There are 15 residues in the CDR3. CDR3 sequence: CASSQLPRDSYGYTF. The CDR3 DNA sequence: TGTGCCAGCAGCCAACTACCGCGGGACAGCTATGGCTACACCTTC.

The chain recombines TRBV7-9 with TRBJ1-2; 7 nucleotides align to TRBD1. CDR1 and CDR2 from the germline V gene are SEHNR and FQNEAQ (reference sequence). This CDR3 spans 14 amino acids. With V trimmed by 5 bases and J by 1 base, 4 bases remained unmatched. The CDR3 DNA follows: TGTGCCAGCAGCGGCCGGGACAGTAACTATGGCTACACCTTC. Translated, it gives CASSGRDSNYGYTF.

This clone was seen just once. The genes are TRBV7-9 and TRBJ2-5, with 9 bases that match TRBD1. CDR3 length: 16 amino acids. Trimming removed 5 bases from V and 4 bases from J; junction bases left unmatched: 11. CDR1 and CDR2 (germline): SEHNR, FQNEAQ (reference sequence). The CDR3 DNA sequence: TGTGCCAGCAGCCATAGGGACAGGGCGGACCCAGAGACCCAGTACTTC. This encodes CASSHRDRADPETQYF.

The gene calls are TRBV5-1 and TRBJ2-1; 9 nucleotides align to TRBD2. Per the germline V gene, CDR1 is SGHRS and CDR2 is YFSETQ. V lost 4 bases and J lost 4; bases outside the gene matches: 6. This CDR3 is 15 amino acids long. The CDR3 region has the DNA TGCGCCAGCAGCGCGCGGGAGGGGGGTTACAATGAGCAGTTCTTC. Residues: CASSAREGGYNEQFF. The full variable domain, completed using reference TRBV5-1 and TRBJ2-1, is KAGVTQTPRYLIKTRGQQVTLSCSPISGHRSVSWYQQTPGQGLQFLFEYFSETQRNKGNFPGRFSGRQFSNSRSEMNVSTLELGDSALYLCASSAREGGYNEQFFGPGTRLTVL.

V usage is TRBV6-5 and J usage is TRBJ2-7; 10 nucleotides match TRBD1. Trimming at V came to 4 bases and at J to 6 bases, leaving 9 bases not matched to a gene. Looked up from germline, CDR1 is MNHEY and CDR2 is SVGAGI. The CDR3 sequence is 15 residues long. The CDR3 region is CASSSPDRGLIEQYF. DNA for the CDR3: TGTGCCAGCAGTTCCCCCGACAGGGGGCTCATCGAGCAGTACTTC.